Following are 23 T cell receptor beta chains from one sample sequenced in a study of a mutant IDH1 vaccine in newly diagnosed glioma. TCRdb's copy holds only in-frame clones and misses some; the assay was immunoSEQ multiplex PCR. The data hold 60,000 or so clones, with around 84% observed a single time. Time point indicated: week 35, safety follow-up. All doses held 300 ug of mutant IDH1 20-mer peptide, with topical imiquimod. Antigen specificity for these receptors is unknown. Sample: PBMCs, taken from a glioma patient whose treatment included an IDH1 peptide vaccine. These receptors originate from a man aged 25 to 45 with glioma.

This rearrangement joins TRBV27 to TRBJ1-3, with D hard to call. CDR1 and CDR2 from the germline V gene are MNHEY and SMNVEV (reference sequence). The CDR3 extends over 15 amino acids. V lost 0 bases, J lost 0 bases, and 6 bases lay in between. The chain's CDR3 is CASSLSGGSGNTIYF. The CDR3 bases are TGTGCCAGCAGTTTATCTGGCGGCTCTGGAAACACCATATATTTT.

V gene TRBV28 combines with J gene TRBJ1-4; D is unclear. The V and J ends lost 4 bases and 8 bases respectively, with 14 bases between them. CDR1 and CDR2 from the germline V gene are MDHEN and SYDVKM. The CDR3 is made up of 14 amino acids. The CDR3: CASSSDREREKLFF. The CDR3 bases are TGTGCCAGCAGTTCGGACCGGGAGAGGGAAAAACTGTTTTTT.

The chain carries TRBV6-5 and TRBJ2-7, with 7 positions matching TRBD1. Trimming at V came to 6 bases and at J to 2 bases, leaving 7 bases not matched to a gene. The CDR3 has 14 residues. From germline, CDR1 is MNHEY and CDR2 SVGAGI. In DNA form, the CDR3 reads TGTGCCAGCAGACCCGGGACAGCAACCTACGAGCAGTACTTC. It encodes CASRPGTATYEQYF.

This rearrangement joins TRBV18 to TRBJ2-1, with 14 bases that match TRBD2. The CDR3 totals 18 residues. The trim removed 5 bases at V and 7 bases at J, leaving 13 bases unmatched. CDR1 is KGHSH, CDR2 LQKENI, per germline. DNA for the CDR3: TGTGCCAGCTCAGACTTCGGGACTAGCGGGGGACTTTGGAATGAGCAGTTCTTC. Residues: CASSDFGTSGGLWNEQFF.

The CDR3 is CSVGHPTGNTIYF. CDR3 in DNA: TGCAGCGTTGGACACCCCACTGGAAACACCATATATTTT. V usage is TRBV29-1 and J usage is TRBJ1-3; unclear D gene. This CDR3 contains 13 residues. Looked up from germline, CDR1 is SQVTM and CDR2 is ANQGSEA. V lost 4 bases and J 2 bases, leaving 9 bases between the germline ends.

The chain combines TRBV4-1 with TRBJ1-1, with a possible D match to TRBD1 (6 bases). Germline CDR1 MGHRA, CDR2 YSYEKL. The CDR3 spans 13 residues. V lost 4 bases, J lost 6 bases, and 12 bases lay in between. This chain's CDR3 is CASSLLGGPEAFF. In DNA form, the CDR3 reads TGCGCCAGCAGCCTGCTGGGGGGCCCTGAAGCTTTCTTT.

V usage is TRBV4-1 and J usage is TRBJ1-3; TRBD1 might be the D (5 bases). Germline V lookup: CDR1 MGHRA, CDR2 YSYEKL. The CDR3 extends over 14 amino acids. Trimming stripped 6 bases from V and 3 bases from J, with 12 bases between. CDR3 residues: CASSQWGFGNTIYF. CDR3 DNA sequence: TGCGCCAGCAGTCAATGGGGGTTTGGAAACACCATATATTTT.

The CDR3 DNA sequence: TGTGCCAGTAGTTCAGGACTAGCGGGGGGACGCACAGATACGCAGTATTTT. Its translation: CASSSGLAGGRTDTQYF. V gene TRBV19 combines with J gene TRBJ2-3; TRBD2 aligns across 14 bases. CDR3 length: 17 residues. Germline trimming cut 5 bases from V and 1 base from J; bases unmatched to any gene: 5. Germline CDR1 and CDR2: LNHDA and SQIVND (reference sequence).

The J gene is TRBJ1-1, the V gene TRBV14, with TRBD1 identical over 7 bases. V was clipped by 1 base and J by 0 bases; unmatched bases: 11. The length of the CDR3 is 18 residues. Germline V gene sequence: CDR1 SGHDN, CDR2 FVKESK. The CDR3 nucleotides are TGTGCCAGCAGCCAAGGATGGGTCCAGGGGGGAATGAACACTGAAGCTTTCTTT. Translating it yields CASSQGWVQGGMNTEAFF. Complete variable domain (other parts from reference TRBV14 and TRBJ1-1): EAGVTQFPSHSVIEKGQTVTLRCDPISGHDNLYWYRRVMGKEIKFLLHFVKESKQDESGMPNNRFLAERTGGTYSTLKVQPAELEDSGVYFCASSQGWVQGGMNTEAFFGQGTRLTVV.

This clone was seen just once. The CDR3 nucleotides read TGCGCCAGCAGCACACGAGCGGGACAGATTAACTATGGCTACACCTTC. Encoded protein: CASSTRAGQINYGYTF. The gene calls are TRBV5-1 and TRBJ1-2; TRBD1 aligns across 7 bases. Germline assignment: CDR1 SGHRS and CDR2 YFSETQ. The length of the CDR3 is 16 residues. J lost 1 base, V lost 4 bases, and 10 bases had no gene match.

This sequence joins TRBV7-9 and TRBJ1-1, with a weak D call TRBD1 (5 bases). CDR1 and CDR2 from the germline V gene are SEHNR and FQNEAQ (reference sequence). The CDR3 contains 15 residues. V lost 4 bases, J lost 3 bases, and 15 bases lay in between. CDR3 sequence: CASSSLGELDTEAFF. CDR3 nucleotides: TGTGCCAGCAGCTCGTTAGGGGAGCTGGACACTGAAGCTTTCTTT.

The chain has TRBV4-1 and TRBJ2-1; TRBD2 agrees at 10 bases. Unmatched junction bases numbered 9, after V lost 0 bases and J lost 7 bases. The germline CDR1 and CDR2 sequences are MGHRA and YSYEKL. The CDR3 consists of 17 residues. The CDR3 here is CASSQDWSGGGLNEQFF. CDR3 DNA: TGCGCCAGCAGCCAAGATTGGAGCGGGGGGGGTCTTAATGAGCAGTTCTTC.

The genes are TRBV18 and TRBJ1-1; 8 positions agree with TRBD1. The trim removed 3 bases at V and 2 bases at J, leaving 8 bases unmatched. This CDR3 is 16 amino acids long. CDR1 and CDR2 from the germline V gene are KGHSH and LQKENI. CDR3 loop: CASSPRDRRSNTEAFF. The DNA of the CDR3 is TGTGCCAGCTCACCCCGGGACAGGCGGTCCAACACTGAAGCTTTCTTT.

The rearrangement joins TRBV4-1 to TRBJ1-2, with a possible D match to TRBD1 (5 bases). CDR3 size: 14 residues. V was shortened by 0 bases and J by 2 bases, with 7 bases between the two germline ends. CDR1 is MGHRA, CDR2 YSYEKL, per germline. The CDR3 DNA follows: TGCGCCAGCAGCCAAGACAGGGAGAACTATGGCTACACCTTC. The encoded protein is CASSQDRENYGYTF.

J is TRBJ2-7 and V is TRBV5-6, with 7 bases matching TRBD1. The CDR3 has 15 amino acids. V lost 3 bases and J lost 1; bases outside the gene matches: 7. Per germline, CDR1 SGHDT and CDR2 YYEEEE. CDR3 coding DNA: TGTGCCAGCAGCTGGGAACAGGGGATGTCCTACGAGCAGTACTTC. The encoded protein is CASSWEQGMSYEQYF.

This clone was seen once. The gene calls are TRBV28 and TRBJ1-6; tentative D call: TRBD1 (5 bases). The V gene's germline CDR1 is MDHEN and CDR2 SYDVKM. The CDR3 has 12 amino acids. With 5 bases removed from V and 12 bases from J, the gap between germline ends came to 11 bases. The CDR3 loop reads CASSTGLEPLHF. CDR3 coding DNA: TGTGCCAGCAGTACAGGTTTGGAACCCCTCCACTTT.

V usage is TRBV27 and J usage is TRBJ1-6, with D possibly TRBD1 on 6 matching bases. The CDR3 has 15 residues. Trimming took 7 bases from V and 8 from J, leaving 18 bases between them. The germline CDR1 and CDR2 sequences are MNHEY and SMNVEV (reference sequence). CDR3 loop: CASTNRDKADSPLHF. The CDR3 nucleotides read TGTGCCAGCACAAACCGGGACAAGGCCGATTCACCCCTCCACTTT.

The rearrangement joins TRBV4-1 to TRBJ1-3; 8 bases align to TRBD1. Losses at the gene ends were 0 bases for V and 5 bases for J; bases not matched to a gene: 6. The CDR3 runs to 16 residues. From germline, CDR1 is MGHRA and CDR2 YSYEKL. CDR3 DNA sequence: TGCGCCAGCAGCCAAGATATCAGGACAGGGAGAAACACCATATATTTT. It encodes CASSQDIRTGRNTIYF.

The genes are TRBV5-1 and TRBJ1-2, with D possibly matching TRBD1 (6 bases). The V gene's germline CDR1 is SGHRS and CDR2 YFSETQ. V lost 0 bases and J 1 base, leaving 13 bases between the germline ends. CDR3 size: 16 residues. This CDR3 is CASSLEGGQVNYGYTF. As DNA, the CDR3 is TGCGCCAGCAGCTTGGAAGGGGGGCAGGTTAACTATGGCTACACCTTC.

This clone was recorded once. The J gene is TRBJ2-7, the V gene TRBV11-2; D assignment may be TRBD1 or TRBD2 (5 bases each). CDR1 is SGHAT, CDR2 FQNNGV, per germline. The CDR3 spans 15 residues. With 6 bases removed from V and 6 bases from J, the gap between germline ends came to 21 bases. CDR3 sequence reads: CASSQSLGVKTEQYF. Here the CDR3 DNA reads TGTGCCAGCAGTCAATCTCTGGGGGTTAAGACCGAGCAGTACTTC.

The gene calls are TRBV6-5 and TRBJ2-4; D is perhaps TRBD2 (6 bases). From germline, CDR1 is MNHEY and CDR2 SVGAGI. Trimming removed 5 bases from V and 2 bases from J, with 10 bases in between. The CDR3 runs to 14 residues. The CDR3 DNA is TGTGCCAGCAGTAACGGGGGATCCAAAAACATTCAGTACTTC. Encoded protein: CASSNGGSKNIQYF.

The chain uses TRBV7-8 and TRBJ2-7; 7 bases fit TRBD1. The trim removed 1 base at V and 5 bases at J, leaving 5 bases unmatched. CDR1 and CDR2 from the germline V gene are SGHVS and FQNEAQ. This CDR3 comprises 14 residues. CDR3 protein: CASSLVQGIDEQYF. Written as DNA, the CDR3 is TGTGCCAGCAGCTTAGTACAGGGGATCGACGAGCAGTACTTC.

The chain is built from TRBV5-1 and TRBJ2-2; 12 bases are shared with TRBD2. The trim removed 4 bases at V and 0 bases at J, leaving 1 base unmatched. The CDR3 length is 16 residues. Germline CDR1 reads SGHRS; CDR2 reads YFSETQ. The CDR3: CASSRLAGANTGELFF. As DNA, the CDR3 is TGCGCCAGCAGCAGACTAGCGGGGGCGAACACCGGGGAGCTGTTTTTT.